The next 9 T cell receptor beta chains were all read from a single sample in a study of identical twins. TCRdb re-analysed the 5' RACE reads in MiXCR, keeping a single row per CDR3 protein. The data contain about 530,000 distinct CDR3 sequences, around 15% of them singletons. These data were also filed under a second study, of yellow fever vaccine responses in identical twins.

Sequencing was done on a sample of CD4+ T cells sorted from blood. The receptors here all came from a young woman in good health.

V usage is TRBV7-3 and J usage is TRBJ2-2; TRBD1 matches 11 bases. V shed 5 bases and J 4 bases; nucleotides not matched to a gene: 6. The CDR3 is made up of 16 amino acids. CDR1 is SGHTA, CDR2 FQGTGA, per germline. The CDR3 reads CASSLGQGVSTGELFF. The CDR3 DNA reads as TGTGCCAGCAGCCTGGGACAGGGGGTATCCACCGGGGAGCTGTTTTTT. Using reference TRBV7-3 and TRBJ2-2 for the parts outside the CDR3, the full variable domain is GAGVSQTPSNKVTEKGKYVELRCDPISGHTALYWYRQSLGQGPEFLIYFQGTGAADDSGLPNDRFFAVRPEGSVSTLKIQRTERGDSAVYLCASSLGQGVSTGELFFGEGSRLTVL.

This chain uses TRBV5-1 with TRBJ2-7; TRBD1 might be the D (5 bases). Trimming cost V 0 bases and J 0 bases, with 13 bases left between them. This CDR3 is built from 16 residues. Germline CDR1 is SGHRS and CDR2 is YFSETQ. Here the CDR3 DNA reads TGCGCCAGCAGCTTGGCCCTCAGGGCAGCCTCCTACGAGCAGTACTTC. Translated: CASSLALRAASYEQYF.

This clonotype was seen a few times. The chain links TRBV29-1 to TRBJ2-3; D is possibly TRBD1 (6 bases). Deletions cut 8 bases from V and 3 bases from J, with 12 bases between. The CDR3 is made up of 12 amino acids. Germline-derived CDR1 and CDR2 are SQVTM and ANQGSEA. The CDR3 nucleotides are TGCAGCACCAGGGGTGGAACAGATACGCAGTATTTT. It yields the protein CSTRGGTDTQYF.

V and J are TRBV3-1 and TRBJ2-4; 10 positions match TRBD2. V lost 6 bases to trimming and J lost 3 bases; unmatched junction nucleotides: 2. The CDR3 consists of 14 residues. Germline loops: CDR1 LGHDT, CDR2 YNNKEL (reference sequence). The CDR3 region has the DNA TGTGCCAGCAGTCTAGCGGGAGTCAAAAACATTCAGTACTTC. Translation: CASSLAGVKNIQYF.

This clonotype came up a few times. The J gene is TRBJ2-1, the V gene TRBV15, with D perhaps TRBD2 (6 bases). Deletions cut 6 bases from V and 5 bases from J, with 26 bases between. The CDR3 totals 18 residues. Germline V gives CDR1 LNHNV, CDR2 YYDKDF (reference sequence). The CDR3 nucleotides are TGTGCCACCAGGTACCCCCGTTTCGGAGGGGCAGGCAACAATGAGCAGTTCTTC. Protein product: CATRYPRFGGAGNNEQFF.

This clonotype was detected a few times. The rearrangement joins TRBV24-1 to TRBJ2-1; D may be TRBD1 or TRBD2 (5 bases each). Per germline, CDR1 KGHDR and CDR2 SFDVKD. The V and J ends lost 5 bases and 16 bases respectively, with 20 bases between them. This CDR3 comprises 13 residues. CDR3: CATSADGLGRKFF. Here the CDR3 DNA reads TGTGCCACCAGTGCTGATGGACTGGGACGGAAATTCTTC.

V is TRBV12-3 or TRBV12-4 and J is TRBJ2-3, with 11 bases aligning to TRBD2. Trimming removed 6 bases from V and 5 bases from J; junction bases left unmatched: 7. The CDR3 length is 15 residues. The CDR3 DNA sequence: TGTGCCAGCAGGTTTACTAGCGGGGGCGAAGATACGCAGTATTTT. It translates to CASRFTSGGEDTQYF.

A few counts support this clonotype. The chain is built from TRBV2 and TRBJ2-5; 8 bases match TRBD2. The germline V gene encodes CDR1 SNHLY and CDR2 FYNNEI. The CDR3 runs to 15 residues. J lost 5 bases, V lost 5 bases, and 10 bases had no gene match. In DNA form, the CDR3 reads TGTGCCAGCAGTCCCGGCCGGGAGGGCTTGGAGACCCAGTACTTC. It codes for CASSPGREGLETQYF.

CDR3 nucleotide sequence: TGCGCCAGCAGCCCACGGACTAGCGGGAGTATTGGCGGGGAGCTGTTTTTT. Translating it yields CASSPRTSGSIGGELFF. V and J are TRBV5-1 and TRBJ2-2; 13 nucleotides agree with TRBD2. J lost 7 bases, V lost 4 bases, and 10 bases had no gene match. Per germline, CDR1 SGHRS and CDR2 YFSETQ. This CDR3 region has 17 residues.